Listed below are T cell receptor beta chains from one sample, sequenced in a study of blood T cells in healthy people across ages. TCRdb re-derived calls from the 5' RACE reads in MiXCR, one entry per CDR3 protein. The repertoire consists of 650,000 to 950,000 distinct CDR3 sequences, with around 42% occurring once and the leading ten covering around 18%. Material: blood. All receptors come from a man in his 60s in good health. Each CDR3 is given with its conserved first and last residue. Fields, in order: J gene, D gene, V gene, clone size, CDR3 protein, CDR3 DNA. A D gene is named only where the DNA matches it firmly. Size tells how often a clone was seen (once, few, many) or the class of an expanded clone, and some rows leave it out.

j_gene: TRBJ2-1; d_gene: NA; v_gene: TRBV6-5; abundance: NA; CDR3aa: CASSRGSEQFF; CDR3nt: TGTGCCAGCAGTAGGGGTAGTGAGCAGTTCTTC
j_gene: TRBJ1-1; d_gene: NA; v_gene: TRBV7-9; abundance: NA; CDR3aa: CASSLIGGPLNTEAFF; CDR3nt: TGTGCCAGCAGCTTAATCGGTGGACCGTTGAACACTGAAGCTTTCTTT
j_gene: TRBJ2-7; d_gene: TRBD2; v_gene: TRBV7-2; abundance: NA; CDR3aa: CASSRGTRIYEQYF; CDR3nt: TGTGCCAGCAGCCGCGGGACTAGAATTTACGAGCAGTACTTC
j_gene: TRBJ1-5; d_gene: NA; v_gene: TRBV7-2; abundance: once; CDR3aa: CASSHRINNQPQHF; CDR3nt: TGTGCCAGCAGCCACAGGATTAACAATCAGCCCCAGCATTTT
j_gene: TRBJ2-1; d_gene: NA; v_gene: TRBV30; abundance: NA; CDR3aa: CAWRGHNEQFF; CDR3nt: TGTGCCTGGAGGGGACATAATGAGCAGTTCTTC
j_gene: TRBJ2-1; d_gene: NA; v_gene: TRBV5-1; abundance: few; CDR3aa: CASSFSSSYNEQFF; CDR3nt: TGCGCCAGCAGCTTTTCTAGCTCCTACAATGAGCAGTTCTTC
j_gene: TRBJ1-6; d_gene: NA; v_gene: TRBV27; abundance: few; CDR3aa: CASSRQGRAPLHF; CDR3nt: TGTGCCAGCAGCCGCCAGGGTCGGGCACCCCTCCACTTT
j_gene: TRBJ2-7; d_gene: NA; v_gene: TRBV27; abundance: few; CDR3aa: CASSAGIPTAYEQYF; CDR3nt: TGTGCCAGCAGTGCAGGGATCCCCACAGCGTACGAGCAGTACTTC
j_gene: TRBJ2-7; d_gene: TRBD2; v_gene: TRBV4-3; abundance: NA; CDR3aa: CASSKSGRNNEQYF; CDR3nt: TGCGCCAGTTCGAAAAGCGGGAGGAACAATGAGCAGTACTTC
j_gene: TRBJ1-4; d_gene: NA; v_gene: TRBV29-1; abundance: few; CDR3aa: CSVGDGEKLFF; CDR3nt: TGCAGCGTCGGGGACGGTGAAAAACTGTTTTTT
j_gene: TRBJ1-2; d_gene: NA; v_gene: TRBV6-2/TRBV6-3; abundance: few; CDR3aa: CASSYGISYGYTF; CDR3nt: TGTGCCAGCAGTTACGGGATCTCTTATGGCTACACCTTC